The next 3 T cell receptor beta chains were all read from a single sample in a study of T cells in Graves' hyperthyroidism and ophthalmopathy. There were TCR beta CDR3 regions amplified from RNA transcripts. The TCR CDR3 was amplified in a first-round RT-PCR using the HTBI primer set. From the multiplex PCR reads, TCRdb called clonotypes with MiXCR, one entry per CDR3 protein. This sample has hundreds of thousands of distinct CDR3 sequences, with roughly 14% found just once. Source material: blood. The receptors come from a woman between 45 and 65 years old with Graves' ophthalmopathy.

This clonotype has a count of ten or more. V and J are TRBV4-3 and TRBJ2-7, with TRBD2 matching 11 bases. Per the germline V gene, CDR1 is LGHNA and CDR2 is YSLEER. This CDR3 is built from 17 residues. J lost 3 bases, V lost 1 base, and 8 bases had no gene match. CDR3 DNA: TGCGCCAGCAGCCAAGGCGTAGCGGGAGGGCCTGGCTACGAGCAGTACTTC. Encoded protein: CASSQGVAGGPGYEQYF.

This clonotype was seen repeatedly, ten times or more. CDR3 in DNA: TGTGCCAGCAGCCCTAGCGGGACCTACAATGAGCAGTTCTTC. Amino acid sequence: CASSPSGTYNEQFF. The chain is built from TRBV27 and TRBJ2-1; 9 positions match TRBD2. V was pared by 6 bases and J by 2 bases, with 2 bases of the junction left unmatched. The CDR3 totals 14 residues. Germline values: CDR1 MNHEY, CDR2 SMNVEV (reference sequence).

Many counts were recorded for this clonotype. V is TRBV12-3 or TRBV12-4 and J is TRBJ2-1, with 7 bases aligning to TRBD2. V trimming: 7 bases; J trimming: 1 base; junction bases outside the gene matches: 7. The CDR3 totals 15 residues. The CDR3 sequence is CASTRRGNSYNEQFF. CDR3 DNA sequence: TGTGCCAGCACTCGGCGGGGGAATTCCTACAATGAGCAGTTCTTC.